This TCR beta chain is from a study of CDR3 diversity in severe acne. TCRdb re-derived calls from the PCR reads in MiXCR, one entry per CDR3 protein. The data show about 100,000 distinct CDR3 sequences, with roughly 51% seen just once and roughly 12% held by the top ten. The V end was cut by 2 bases, the J end by 4 bases, with 8 bases between. The CDR3 covers 13 residues. Germline CDR1 is LNHDA and CDR2 is SQIVND (reference sequence). This TCR came from a male donor with acne. The V and J genes are TRBV19 and TRBJ2-5; possibly TRBD1 for D (6 bases). Sequencing used blood. The CDR3 region is CASSISRGETQYF. The CDR3, as DNA: TGTGCCAGTAGTATAAGCAGGGGAGAGACCCAGTACTTC.